This entry is about one TCR beta chain. The sample is drawn from a study of blood T cell repertoires in COVID-19. This CDR3 comprises 15 residues. CDR1 and CDR2 (germline): SNHLY, FYNNEI. Trimming removed 8 bases at V and 2 bases at J, with 15 bases between. Method: immunoSEQ multiplex PCR; TCRdb's copy keeps in-frame clones and lacks some. Seen here are 10,000 to 15,000 clones, approximately 85% observed once, and the top ten hold 25% to 30%. Sequenced sample: peripheral blood. This clonotype was obtained from a human donor in a cohort sampled during active COVID-19. This rearrangement joins TRBV2 to TRBJ2-2, with D uncertain. The CDR3 DNA reads TGTGCCAGCCGGGTCACTGCACTAAACACCGGGGAGCTGTTTTTT. Protein sequence: CASRVTALNTGELFF.